This passage covers 23 T cell receptor beta chains from one sample sequenced in a study of tumor-infiltrating lymphocytes in primary liver carcinoma. Without any cell sorting, roughly 20-30 mg of bulk tissue yielded co-extracted RNA and DNA. Production of TCR beta cDNA used roughly 480 ng total RNA together with a constant-region primer. Employing slightly modified ARM-PCR, three nested multiplex PCR rounds were run, and these gave rise to the TCR beta libraries. A C-beta reverse primer and TRBV1-TRBV30 forward primers served in each of the first two PCR rounds, at ten to eleven cycles apiece. TCRdb independently ran MiXCR on the multiplex PCR reads; one entry per CDR3 protein. This sample yields 40,000 to 60,000 distinct CDR3 sequences, of which around 64% are seen a single time; 29% belongs to the top ten. The sample taken for sequencing was liver tumor tissue from sampling region 5. Subset indicated: tumor region T5, tumor centre. Receptors were obtained from a man in his forties with primary liver carcinoma and hepatitis B virus infection.

A remark on this clonotype: No conserved phenylalanine or tryptophan ends this CDR3, so it is likely a read error. V and J are TRBV29-1 and TRBJ1-2; D is uncertain. V was cut by 0 bases and J by 4 bases, with 9 bases left in between. Germline V gene data show CDR1 as SQVTM and CDR2 as ANQGSEA. The CDR3 has 13 residues. The CDR3 bases are TGCAGCGTTGAAGATAGTTACGGCTATGGCTACACCTTA. Amino acid sequence: CSVEDSYGYGYTL.

A word on this clonotype: Here the CDR3 omits its conserved ending phenylalanine or tryptophan, so a read error is the likely source. The gene calls are TRBV4-1 and TRBJ1-2, with 10 nucleotides matching TRBD1. Germline V gene sequence: CDR1 MGHRA, CDR2 YSYEKL. The CDR3 runs to 15 residues. CDR3: CVSSTRQGANYGYTI. The CDR3 nucleotides read TGCGTCAGCAGCACACGACAGGGGGCAAACTATGGCTACACCATC.

This clonotype was seen at least ten times. V gene TRBV18 combines with J gene TRBJ2-3; D unresolved. The V and J ends lost 0 bases and 0 bases respectively, with 1 base between them. The CDR3 has 13 amino acids. The germline gives CDR1 KGHSH, CDR2 LQKENI. CDR3 sequence reads: CASSPPSTDTQYF. CDR3 in DNA: TGTGCCAGCTCACCACCCAGCACAGATACGCAGTATTTT.

This clonotype was found a few times. The rearrangement uses TRBV24-1 and TRBJ1-1; no clear D. The CDR3 loop spans 12 amino acids. Trimming took off 5 bases at V and 3 bases at J, with 6 bases between the two ends. Germline V lookup: CDR1 KGHDR, CDR2 SFDVKD. CDR3 loop: CATSATDTEAFF. CDR3 DNA sequence: TGTGCCACCAGTGCGACTGACACTGAAGCTTTCTTT.

V is TRBV20-1 and J is TRBJ2-2; D unclear. The germline gives CDR1 DFQATT, CDR2 SNEGSKA (reference sequence). V dropped 7 bases and J dropped 3 bases, with 9 bases sitting between them. The CDR3 spans 12 residues. CDR3 DNA: TGCAGTGTGGCCTGGGACACCGGGGAGCTGTTTTTT. Its translation: CSVAWDTGELFF.

On this clonotype itself: A much larger clone differs from this one at a single base, so this may be a read error. The chain uses TRBV28 and TRBJ1-1; possibly TRBD1 for D (5 bases). The germline gives CDR1 MDHEN, CDR2 SYDVKM. The CDR3 extends over 13 amino acids. The chain's CDR3 is CAGRAGPNTEAFF. The CDR3 coding sequence is TGTGCCGGCAGGGCAGGACCGAACACTGAAGCTTTCTTT. The variable domain in full, completed from reference TRBV28 and TRBJ1-1, reads DVKVTQSSRYLVKRTGEKVFLECVQDMDHENMFWYRQDPGLGLRLIYFSYDVKMKEKGDIPEGYSVSREKKERFSLILESASTNQTSMYLCAGRAGPNTEAFFGQGTRLTVV.

A remark on this clonotype: The germline gene is not matched at one end of the junction; a read error may be the cause. This CDR3 reads CASSQVAAGTTRELFF. The CDR3, as DNA: TGTGCCAGCAGCCAAGTCGCGGCAGGGACCACCCGGGAGCTGTTTTTT. V usage is TRBV4-1 and J usage is TRBJ2-2; D assignment may be TRBD1 or TRBD2 (5 bases each). Per the germline V gene, CDR1 is MGHRA and CDR2 is YSYEKL. CDR3 length: 16 residues.

Of note for this clonotype: The junction shows a germline mismatch at one end, possibly a read error. DNA of the CDR3: TGCGCCAGCAGTGCAGATCCTGACAGGGGGCTCGCCGTTCCCTACGAACAGTACTTC. Its protein is CASSADPDRGLAVPYEQYF. J is TRBJ2-7 and V is TRBV10-2, with TRBD1 identical over 10 bases. The germline CDR1 and CDR2 sequences are WSHSY and SAAADI. This CDR3 has 19 residues.

On this clonotype itself: A much larger clonotype is one base distant, so this may be a read error. The V call is TRBV30, the J call TRBJ2-2; 8 bases agree with TRBD1. The CDR3 runs to 13 residues. Germline CDR1 and CDR2: GTSNPN and SVGIG (reference sequence). The CDR3 DNA sequence: TGTGCCTGGACCTCCGGACAGGGCGGGCAGCTGTTTTTT. Its translation: CAWTSGQGGQLFF.

In its sample, this clonotype was seen a few times. At one of its ends the junction is not consistent with the germline gene, which may arise from a read error. Here the CDR3 reads CTSSQEPGAETQYF. The CDR3, as DNA: TGTACCAGCAGCCAAGAGCCAGGGGCAGAGACCCAGTACTTC. V and J are TRBV4-1 and TRBJ2-5; perhaps TRBD1 as D (6 bases). CDR1 and CDR2 (germline): MGHRA, YSYEKL. The CDR3 covers 14 residues.

As concerns this clonotype: Given a much more abundant clone one base away, this may be a read error. The genes are TRBV2 and TRBJ2-1; D is unresolved. From germline, CDR1 is SNHLY and CDR2 FYNNEI. The CDR3 totals 10 residues. V dropped 6 bases and J dropped 7 bases, with 4 bases sitting between them. CDR3 sequence reads: CASSDNEQFF. As DNA, the CDR3 is TGTGCCAGCAGCGATAATGAGCAGTTCTTC.

Turning to this clonotype: Mismatch with germline at one junction end may stem from a read error. This chain links TRBV13 with TRBJ2-7; D remains ambiguous. CDR3 length: 11 residues. Germline V gene data show CDR1 as PRHDT and CDR2 as FYEKMQ (reference sequence). The CDR3: CASNLKGEQYF. CDR3 in DNA: TGTGCTAGCAACTTGAAGGGCGAGCAGTACTTC.

This clonotype came up many times. The genes are TRBV6-1 and TRBJ2-7; D remains unclear. This CDR3 has 13 residues. The V end was cut by 3 bases, the J end by 9 bases, with 15 bases between. CDR1 is MNHNS and CDR2 is SASEGT in the germline V gene. CDR3 amino acids: CASSEEYLRGQYF. The DNA of the CDR3 is TGTGCCAGCAGTGAGGAGTATCTACGAGGGCAGTACTTC.

V usage is TRBV6-2 or TRBV6-3 and J usage is TRBJ2-3; 8 bases map to TRBD1. In germline, CDR1 is MNHEY, CDR2 SVGEGT. After removal of 11 bases from V and 4 bases from J, the junction contained 11 bases not matched to a gene. The CDR3 is 14 residues long. The CDR3 bases are TGTGCCTGTAGTTACTCGACAGGGGCAGATACGCAGTATTTT. As protein: CACSYSTGADTQYF.

With regard to this clonotype: Relative to the germline gene, one junction end is altered; a read error may explain this. V usage is TRBV29-1 and J usage is TRBJ2-1; possible D gene TRBD2, 5 bases. Germline lookup yields CDR1 SQVTM and CDR2 ANQGSEA. This CDR3 contains 10 residues. CDR3 DNA sequence: TGTAGCGTTGTTCAGTATGAGCAGTTCTTC. The encoded protein is CSVVQYEQFF.

Many counts were recorded for this clonotype. This chain joins TRBV28 and TRBJ2-7; the D gene could be TRBD1 or TRBD2 (6 bases each). The CDR3 spans 12 residues. V was shortened by 6 bases and J by 6 bases, with 12 bases between the two germline ends. Germline CDR1 MDHEN, CDR2 SYDVKM. The CDR3 loop reads CASRVGGREQYF. Here the CDR3 DNA reads TGTGCCAGCAGGGTAGGGGGGCGCGAGCAGTACTTC.

This rearrangement joins TRBV28 to TRBJ1-2, with 8 nucleotides matching TRBD1. The CDR3 covers 12 residues. Trimming at V came to 8 bases and at J to 8 bases, leaving 7 bases not matched to a gene. Looked up from germline, CDR1 is MDHEN and CDR2 is SYDVKM. The CDR3 sequence is CASDVRGRGYTF. CDR3 in DNA: TGTGCCAGCGACGTCAGGGGGCGAGGCTACACCTTC.

Remarks on this clonotype: This may arise from a read error, as a much more abundant clone is one base away. J is TRBJ2-3 and V is TRBV20-1; D not certain. Trimming left V 4 bases short and J 4 bases short, with 12 bases between. The CDR3 sequence is 13 residues long. In germline, CDR1 is DFQATT, CDR2 SNEGSKA (reference sequence). CDR3 sequence (DNA): TGCAGTGCTAAAGAATGGGCCCCAGATACGCAGTATTTT. It yields the protein CSAKEWAPDTQYF.

The sample holds a few counts of this clonotype. A much larger clone is a single base away; this may be a read error. The chain is built from TRBV5-6 and TRBJ1-6, with TRBD1 as a possible D gene (5 bases). This CDR3 comprises 17 residues. Germline CDR1 and CDR2: SGHDT and YYEEEE. The CDR3 sequence: CTSSIGSQGSYNSPLHF. The CDR3 coding sequence is TGTACCAGCAGCATCGGATCGCAGGGCTCCTATAATTCACCCCTCCACTTT.

With regard to this clonotype: A read error may produce the germline difference seen at one junction end. CDR3: CASGEGTSGNQEIQYF. Written as DNA, the CDR3 is TGCGCCAGCGGCGAGGGGACTAGCGGGAATCAAGAGATCCAGTACTTC. The gene calls are TRBV5-1 and TRBJ2-5; TRBD2 agrees at 13 bases. Germline-derived CDR1 and CDR2 are SGHRS and YFSETQ. This CDR3 is 16 amino acids long.

This clonotype was counted a single time. The CDR3 does not end in the conserved phenylalanine or tryptophan, so this is likely a read error. This chain uses TRBV6-5 with TRBJ1-4, with D possibly matching TRBD1 (5 bases). The CDR3 has 14 amino acids. In germline, CDR1 is MNHEY, CDR2 SVGAGI. Trimming stripped 8 bases from V and 2 bases from J, with 12 bases between. In DNA form, the CDR3 reads TGTGCCAGCGGGACCCTGGGCACTAATGAAAAACTGTTTTTG. Translating gives CASGTLGTNEKLFL.

This clonotype was recorded many times. V and J are TRBV6-1 and TRBJ2-6; TRBD2 is a possible D gene (5 bases). The CDR3 contains 15 residues. V was shortened by 5 bases and J by 4 bases, with 12 bases between the two germline ends. Germline V CDR1 and CDR2: MNHNS, SASEGT. The CDR3: CASSLGGGGANVLTF. The CDR3 DNA sequence: TGTGCCAGCAGTCTCGGTGGCGGGGGGGCCAACGTCCTGACTTTC.

The V gene is TRBV18, the J gene TRBJ2-2; no definite D call. Trimming removed 3 bases from V and 1 base from J, with 9 bases in between. This CDR3 spans 15 amino acids. Germline-derived CDR1 and CDR2 are KGHSH and LQKENI. The DNA of the CDR3 is TGTGCCAGCTCACCGGAAGGTCGGAACACCGGGGAGCTGTTTTTT. This gives the protein CASSPEGRNTGELFF.